One sample yielded the 18 T cell receptor beta chains listed below, sequenced in a study of control samples from healthy donors and cancer patients. Data came from immunoSEQ multiplex PCR; TCRdb stores just in-frame clones and leaves some out. The sample carries about 150,000 clones, over 85% recorded once. Sequenced sample: blood. These receptor sequences come from a man aged 45 to 65 in good health.

V and J are TRBV7-9 and TRBJ1-2, with D maybe TRBD1 (5 bases). Germline values: CDR1 SEHNR, CDR2 FQNEAQ (reference sequence). There are 12 residues in the CDR3. Trimming cost V 5 bases and J 8 bases, with 12 bases left between them. The CDR3, as DNA: TGTGCCAGCAGCCGGGTAAGGGACGGCTACACCTTC. Its translation is CASSRVRDGYTF.

CDR3 residues: CASSRDGFYGYTF. CDR3 nucleotides: TGCGCCAGCAGCCGGGACGGGTTCTATGGCTACACCTTC. The V gene is TRBV5-1, the J gene TRBJ1-2; D possibly corresponds to TRBD1 (5 bases). With 4 bases removed from V and 4 bases from J, the gap between germline ends came to 11 bases. Germline V gene sequence: CDR1 SGHRS, CDR2 YFSETQ. The CDR3 consists of 13 residues. Full variable domain (missing parts from reference TRBV5-1 and TRBJ1-2): KAGVTQTPRYLIKTRGQQVTLSCSPISGHRSVSWYQQTPGQGLQFLFEYFSETQRNKGNFPGRFSGRQFSNSRSEMNVSTLELGDSALYLCASSRDGFYGYTFGSGTRLTVV.

This clone occurred once. The rearrangement uses TRBV7-3 and TRBJ2-5; 11 bases match TRBD2. The CDR3 totals 16 residues. The V segment lost 1 base and the J segment 5 bases; nucleotides outside the gene matches: 6. Looked up from germline, CDR1 is SGHTA and CDR2 is FQGTGA. For the CDR3, the DNA is TGTGCCAGCAGCTTAAACCCGCCTAGCGGGGGGGAGACCCAGTACTTC. Residues: CASSLNPPSGGETQYF.

This clone appeared once. The J gene is TRBJ2-7, the V gene TRBV18; TRBD1 matches 10 bases. CDR3 length: 17 residues. CDR1 and CDR2 (germline): KGHSH, LQKENI. Trimming at V came to 0 bases and at J to 2 bases, leaving 7 bases not matched to a gene. CDR3 coding DNA: TGTGCCAGCTCACCACCGACAGGGGGCACCAGAGCCTACGAGCAGTACTTC. Residues: CASSPPTGGTRAYEQYF.

V is TRBV5-1 and J is TRBJ2-1; no firm D call. Trimming removed 0 bases from V and 2 bases from J, with 12 bases in between. Germline values: CDR1 SGHRS, CDR2 YFSETQ. The CDR3 has 16 amino acids. The CDR3 sequence is CASSLDSYGPYNEQFF. The CDR3 DNA follows: TGCGCCAGCAGCTTGGATTCTTACGGCCCCTACAATGAGCAGTTCTTC. The full variable domain, its missing parts supplied by reference TRBV5-1 and TRBJ2-1, is KAGVTQTPRYLIKTRGQQVTLSCSPISGHRSVSWYQQTPGQGLQFLFEYFSETQRNKGNFPGRFSGRQFSNSRSEMNVSTLELGDSALYLCASSLDSYGPYNEQFFGPGTRLTVL.

This clone showed up just a few times. The rearrangement joins TRBV7-9 to TRBJ1-1, with D unresolved. Germline CDR1 and CDR2: SEHNR and FQNEAQ (reference sequence). Trimming removed 2 bases at V and 2 bases at J, with 9 bases between. This CDR3 region has 14 residues. The CDR3 region has the DNA TGTGCCAGCAGCTTAAGACGGACCAACACTGAAGCTTTCTTT. As protein: CASSLRRTNTEAFF.

The rearrangement joins TRBV5-4 to TRBJ2-3; 9 nucleotides line up with TRBD1. J gave up 0 bases and V 3 bases, and 5 bases lay outside the gene matches. CDR1 SGHNT and CDR2 YYREEE come from the germline V gene (reference sequence). The CDR3 is made up of 16 amino acids. CDR3 sequence reads: CASSSHGTGSTDTQYF. CDR3 DNA: TGTGCCAGCAGCTCGCACGGGACAGGGAGCACAGATACGCAGTATTTT.

The chain links TRBV4-1 to TRBJ1-6; D is uncertain. The CDR3 runs 15 residues. The V end was cut by 0 bases, the J end by 9 bases, with 12 bases between. Looked up from germline, CDR1 is MGHRA and CDR2 is YSYEKL. CDR3 loop: CASSQDTAGFSPLHF. CDR3 sequence (DNA): TGCGCCAGCAGCCAAGATACGGCCGGGTTTTCACCCCTCCACTTT.

The rearrangement links TRBV5-4 to TRBJ1-1; 7 positions agree with TRBD1. The CDR3 has 14 residues. Losses at the gene ends were 6 bases for V and 3 bases for J; bases not matched to a gene: 8. Germline V CDR1 and CDR2: SGHNT, YYREEE (reference sequence). DNA of the CDR3: TGTGCCAGCACCTCAACTACAGGGGACACTGAAGCTTTCTTT. It codes for CASTSTTGDTEAFF.

This chain uses TRBV5-4 with TRBJ2-7; D is tentatively TRBD1 or TRBD2 (6 bases each). Per germline, CDR1 SGHNT and CDR2 YYREEE (reference sequence). The CDR3 is made up of 15 amino acids. V was pared by 4 bases and J by 4 bases, with 18 bases between. CDR3 coding DNA: TGTGCCAGCAGCGACCGTTCGGGGGCGGGGTACGAGCAGTACTTC. Translating gives CASSDRSGAGYEQYF.

This clone was detected only a few times. The rearrangement uses TRBV4-2 and TRBJ1-4; D is ambiguous. The CDR3 has 19 residues. Trimming stripped 4 bases from V and 5 bases from J, with 26 bases between. Germline V gives CDR1 LGHNA, CDR2 YNFKEQ. CDR3 in amino acids: CASSPNLARIFGPNEKLFF. CDR3 in DNA: TGTGCCAGCAGCCCTAACCTAGCCCGGATCTTCGGGCCCAATGAAAAACTGTTTTTT.

This clone was observed once. CDR3 protein: CASSVTGPSGGQHF. The CDR3 region has the DNA TGTGCCAGTAGTGTTACCGGACCCTCAGGCGGCCAGCATTTT. The chain carries TRBV19 and TRBJ1-5; no definite D call. V lost 5 bases to trimming and J lost 12 bases, with 20 bases between them. This CDR3 is built from 14 residues. CDR1 and CDR2 from the germline V gene are LNHDA and SQIVND (reference sequence).

V usage is TRBV28 and J usage is TRBJ1-1; D not certain. CDR1 is MDHEN, CDR2 SYDVKM, per germline. The CDR3 consists of 13 residues. Trimming took 7 bases from V and 5 from J, leaving 14 bases between them. The CDR3 loop reads CASTRAGWTEAFF. DNA of the CDR3: TGTGCCAGCACCCGGGCGGGGTGGACTGAAGCTTTCTTT.

The CDR3 is CASSESQQLSNEQFF. In DNA, the CDR3 is TGTGCCAGCAGTGAGTCCCAACAGTTATCTAATGAGCAGTTCTTC. This chain uses TRBV2 with TRBJ2-1, with D unresolved. V lost 3 bases to trimming and J lost 7 bases, with 16 bases between them. The CDR3 extends over 15 amino acids. Germline values: CDR1 SNHLY, CDR2 FYNNEI.

The chain is built from TRBV20-1 and TRBJ2-1, with D unresolved. Trimming stripped 0 bases from V and 12 bases from J, with 9 bases between. This CDR3 region has 11 residues. CDR1 and CDR2 from the germline V gene are DFQATT and SNEGSKA (reference sequence). The CDR3 reads CSAREERRQFF. CDR3 sequence (DNA): TGCAGTGCTAGAGAAGAGAGGAGGCAGTTCTTC.

The rearrangement links TRBV6-5 to TRBJ2-1, with 8 bases fitting TRBD1. Trimming cost V 6 bases and J 8 bases; bases outside gene matches: 12. CDR3 length: 15 residues. Germline-derived CDR1 and CDR2 are MNHEY and SVGAGI. As DNA, the CDR3 is TGTGCCAGCAGGGTACAGGGGGGAATATTCGATGAGCAGTTCTTC. Translated, it gives CASRVQGGIFDEQFF.

This clone showed up just a few times. The J gene is TRBJ2-7, the V gene TRBV19, with a possible D match to TRBD2 (6 bases). This CDR3 has 16 amino acids. Germline V gene sequence: CDR1 LNHDA, CDR2 SQIVND (reference sequence). Trimming cost V 4 bases and J 4 bases, with 20 bases left between them. CDR3 DNA: TGTGCCAGTAGTACGAAGACTAGGATTAGGGCGTACGAGCAGTACTTC. This gives the protein CASSTKTRIRAYEQYF.

This clone was observed a handful of times. The chain recombines TRBV20-1 with TRBJ2-7, with a tentative D call TRBD2 (6 bases). The CDR3 consists of 11 residues. The V and J ends lost 7 bases and 5 bases respectively, with 12 bases between them. Per germline, CDR1 DFQATT and CDR2 SNEGSKA (reference sequence). The CDR3 loop is CSVGGMNEQYF. The CDR3 bases are TGCAGTGTGGGCGGGATGAACGAGCAGTACTTC.